The rows below give T cell receptor beta chains drawn from one sample of a study of blood T cell repertoires in COVID-19. The protocol was immunoSEQ multiplex PCR, while the TCRdb copy is restricted to in-frame clones and leaves out a portion. The sample includes over 200,000 clones, roughly 84% of them seen just once. The sample consisted of PBMCs or T cells enriched from blood (not recorded which). Every receptor here comes from a woman aged 40 to 50 who had recovered from COVID-19. The CDR3 runs from the conserved cysteine through the conserved F or W. A D gene is named only where the DNA matches it firmly. Not all rows give a size; the values are once, few, many and, for expanded clones, a class.

J | V | D | length | size | DNA | CDR3
TRBJ1-6 | TRBV19 | . | 15 | . | TGTGCCAGTAGTATGGGGAGGGGTAGCTTCTCACCCCTCCACTTT | CASSMGRGSFSPLHF
TRBJ1-5 | TRBV27 | . | 12 | . | TGTGCCAGCAGTCAACTCAATCAGCCCCAGCATTTT | CASSQLNQPQHF
TRBJ2-1 | TRBV7-2 | TRBD2 | 17 | . | TGTGCCAGCAGCACCCTATCCGGGACTAGCGGCTACAATGAGCAGTTCTTC | CASSTLSGTSGYNEQFF
TRBJ1-5 | TRBV7-8 | . | 17 | . | TGTGCCAGCAGCCTATTTCCCCCCCACAGGGCGAATCAGCCCCAGCATTTT | CASSLFPPHRANQPQHF
TRBJ2-1 | TRBV14 | . | 16 | . | TGTGCCAGCAGCCGAGGGAGAACGGGTGCATTGGAAGAGCAGTTCTTC | CASSRGRTGALEEQFF
TRBJ2-7 | TRBV27 | TRBD2 | 14 | . | TGTGCCAGCAGGGGGACTAGCGGGCCCTACGAGCAGTACTTC | CASRGTSGPYEQYF
TRBJ2-2 | TRBV29-1 | . | 11 | . | TGCAGCGCCAGAATGATCGGGGAGCTGTTTTTT | CSARMIGELFF
TRBJ2-2 | TRBV5-1 | . | 16 | . | TGCGCCAGCAGCTCCTCTTCCGAGCGGAACACCGGGGAGCTGTTTTTT | CASSSSSERNTGELFF
TRBJ1-2 | TRBV6-6 | TRBD1 | 14 | few | TGTGCCAGCAGGGGGACAGGCTATAACTATGGCTACACCTTC | CASRGTGYNYGYTF
TRBJ2-7 | TRBV2 | . | 12 | . | TGTGCCAGCAGCACCACCCAGGGCCGGAAGGACTTC | CASSTTQGRKDF
TRBJ1-4 | TRBV5-1 | . | 15 | . | TGCGCCAGCAGCTTGGACGAGGACAGCAAAGAAAAACTGTTTTTT | CASSLDEDSKEKLFF
TRBJ2-1 | TRBV10-1 | . | 11 | . | TGCGCCAGCAGTAGCGGCGATGAGCAGTTCTTC | CASSSGDEQFF
TRBJ1-4 | TRBV6-6 | . | 15 | once | TGTGCCAGCAGTTCGACATCAGGGTTACCCCAAAAACTGTTTTTT | CASSSTSGLPQKLFF
TRBJ1-4 | TRBV30 | . | 11 | . | TGTGCCTGGAGTGAGGAGCAAAAACTGTTTTTT | CAWSEEQKLFF
TRBJ2-5 | TRBV18 | TRBD1 | 15 | . | TGTGCCAGCTCACCATTAGGACAGGTTCAAGAGACCCAGTACTTC | CASSPLGQVQETQYF
TRBJ2-1 | TRBV2 | . | 15 | . | TGTGCCAGCAGTGAAGTTGGGGGGTCCTACAATGAGCAGTTCTTC | CASSEVGGSYNEQFF
TRBJ1-2 | TRBV7-8 | TRBD1 | 11 | . | TGTGCCAGCAGCCTATCGGGACAGACTCTCTTC | CASSLSGQTLF
TRBJ1-1 | TRBV28 | . | 16 | . | TGTGCCAGCAGTTTATATTCCTCGCCAGGGTTAAGGGAAGCTTTCTTT | CASSLYSSPGLREAFF
TRBJ2-1 | TRBV7-9 | TRBD2 | 18 | once | TGTGCCAGCAGCTTAGGAAGGGATGGTCTAGCGGGAGACAATGAGCAGTTCTTC | CASSLGRDGLAGDNEQFF
TRBJ1-2 | TRBV7-2 | TRBD1 | 13 | . | TGTGCCAGCAGCCTCAGACAGGGCCTTGGCTACACCTTC | CASSLRQGLGYTF
TRBJ2-1 | TRBV5-6 | TRBD2 | 16 | . | TGTGCCAGCAGGTTAGCGGGGCACAGCTCCTACAATGAGCAGTTCTTC | CASRLAGHSSYNEQFF
TRBJ2-2 | TRBV12-5 | TRBD1 | 15 | . | TGTGCTAGTGGTTTGGGACAGGGTTACACCGGGGAGCTGTTTTTT | CASGLGQGYTGELFF
TRBJ2-7 | TRBV5-4 | TRBD2 | 16 | . | TGTGCCAGCAGCGCCCTGGGGACTAGCGCAACTTACGAGCAGTACTTC | CASSALGTSATYEQYF
TRBJ2-2 | TRBV9 | . | 16 | once | TGTGCCAGCAGCGTAGCGCCGGCCAAGGGGACCGGGGAGCTGTTTTTT | CASSVAPAKGTGELFF
TRBJ1-1 | TRBV25-1 | . | 15 | . | TGTGCCAGCAGTAGGGCAGGGCCCATGAACACTGAAGCTTTCTTT | CASSRAGPMNTEAFF
TRBJ2-7 | TRBV30 | . | 13 | . | TGTGCCTGGAGCCCAGGGGTCGGTAGCGAGCAGTACTTC | CAWSPGVGSEQYF
TRBJ2-5 | TRBV5-1 | . | 14 | . | TGCGCCAGCAGCTTGTCGCTTTCGGGGGAGACCCAGTACTTC | CASSLSLSGETQYF
TRBJ1-4 | TRBV5-1 | . | 14 | . | TGCGCCAGCAGCTTGTTAAGTTTAGATGAAAAACTGTTTTTT | CASSLLSLDEKLFF
TRBJ2-7 | TRBV27 | . | 15 | . | TGTGCCAGCAGTCGTCAGGGGCCCAACTCCTACGAGCAGTACTTC | CASSRQGPNSYEQYF
TRBJ2-7 | TRBV11-2 | . | 14 | few | TGTGCCAGCAGCTTAGTACCCAATGGTGGGAGGCAGTACTTC | CASSLVPNGGRQYF
TRBJ2-3 | TRBV7-6 | TRBD2 | 16 | . | TGTGCCAGCAGCTTACGGGCGGGAGCTTCCGGGGATACGCAGTATTTT | CASSLRAGASGDTQYF
TRBJ1-4 | TRBV28 | . | 12 | . | TGTGCCAGCACAGGCGGGAAGGAAAAACTGTTTTTT | CASTGGKEKLFF
TRBJ2-1 | TRBV24-1 | TRBD2 | 15 | once | TGTGCCACCAGTGACCCGGGGACTAGCGGGAGTGAGCAGTTCTTC | CATSDPGTSGSEQFF
TRBJ2-2 | TRBV24-1 | . | 15 | . | TGTGCCACCAGTGAGGCAGGGGTGAACACCGGGGAGCTGTTTTTT | CATSEAGVNTGELFF
TRBJ2-5 | TRBV6-5 | TRBD1 | 15 | once | TGTGCCAGCAGTTATTTCGGGACAGGGTTGGAGACCCAGTACTTC | CASSYFGTGLETQYF
TRBJ2-1 | TRBV5-1 | . | 13 | . | TGCGCCAGCAGCTTGGTTGGCTCCCAAGAGCAGTTCTTC | CASSLVGSQEQFF
TRBJ2-7 | TRBV6-4 | TRBD2 | 15 | . | TGTGCCCTCCCCCTAGCGGGAGCTGTAACCTACGAGCAGTACTTC | CALPLAGAVTYEQYF
TRBJ2-2 | TRBV7-2 | . | 15 | . | TGTGCCAGCAGCTTAAGGCGGGCGAACACCGGGGAGCTGTTTTTT | CASSLRRANTGELFF
TRBJ1-1 | TRBV5-1 | . | 13 | . | TGCGCCAGCAGCTTGGGCGAATTCCAAGTAGCTTTCTTT | CASSLGEFQVAFF
TRBJ2-5 | TRBV6-1 | . | 12 | . | TGTGCCAGCAGTGAATCTTCGGAGACCCAGTACTTC | CASSESSETQYF
TRBJ1-5 | TRBV28 | TRBD1 | 17 | . | TGTGCCAGCAGTTTAGGACAGGGCCGGGTTAGCAATCAGCCCCAGCATTTT | CASSLGQGRVSNQPQHF
TRBJ2-7 | TRBV14 | TRBD2 | 14 | . | TGTGCCAGCAGCCTTACTAGCGGGAGATACGAGCAGTACTTC | CASSLTSGRYEQYF
TRBJ2-3 | TRBV30 | . | 15 | . | TGTGCCTGGAGACTACTAGGGGCGGGGACAGATACGCAGTATTTT | CAWRLLGAGTDTQYF
TRBJ1-1 | TRBV5-1 | TRBD1 | 14 | . | TGCGCCAGCAGCTCGACAGGGGGTAGCACTGAAGCTTTCTTT | CASSSTGGSTEAFF
TRBJ1-2 | TRBV27 | . | 13 | . | TGTGCCAGCAGTCCTGGGACAAGCTATGGCTACACCTTC | CASSPGTSYGYTF
TRBJ1-2 | TRBV2 | TRBD1 | 16 | few | TGTGCCAGCAGGCGGGACAGGGTCGTCACTAACTATGGCTACACCTTC | CASRRDRVVTNYGYTF
TRBJ2-2 | TRBV30 | TRBD2 | 12 | . | TGTGCCGCGGGACTACAGTCCGGGGAGCTGTTTTTT | CAAGLQSGELFF
TRBJ2-2 | TRBV10-3 | . | 14 | . | TGTGCCATCAGGACACTTACGAACACCGGGGAGCTGTTTTTT | CAIRTLTNTGELFF
TRBJ2-3 | TRBV27 | . | 14 | . | TGTGCCAGCAGTAAGTACAGAGACACAGATACGCAGTATTTT | CASSKYRDTDTQYF
TRBJ2-1 | TRBV5-1 | . | 16 | . | TGCGCCAGCAGCGCTCGGGTGGGGGGCTCCTACAATGAGCAGTTCTTC | CASSARVGGSYNEQFF
TRBJ1-6 | TRBV30 | TRBD1 | 14 | . | TGTGCCTGGAGTCCCGGACAGGTTTATTCACCCCTCCACTTT | CAWSPGQVYSPLHF
TRBJ2-1 | TRBV6-2/TRBV6-3 | . | 13 | . | TGTGCCAGCAGTTACTCGACGAGGAAGGAGCAGTTCTTC | CASSYSTRKEQFF
TRBJ2-2 | TRBV19 | . | 17 | . | TGTGCCAGCATCAGGACAAACTCCTATCTTAGCACCGGGGAGCTGTTTTTT | CASIRTNSYLSTGELFF
TRBJ1-6 | TRBV7-9 | . | 16 | . | TGTGCCAGCAGCTTAGCCGGGAGAGGGCTGAATTCACCCCTCCACTTT | CASSLAGRGLNSPLHF
TRBJ2-3 | TRBV30 | TRBD2 | 15 | . | TGTGCCTGGAGTGTGGGCGGGAGAAGGACAGATACGCAGTATTTT | CAWSVGGRRTDTQYF